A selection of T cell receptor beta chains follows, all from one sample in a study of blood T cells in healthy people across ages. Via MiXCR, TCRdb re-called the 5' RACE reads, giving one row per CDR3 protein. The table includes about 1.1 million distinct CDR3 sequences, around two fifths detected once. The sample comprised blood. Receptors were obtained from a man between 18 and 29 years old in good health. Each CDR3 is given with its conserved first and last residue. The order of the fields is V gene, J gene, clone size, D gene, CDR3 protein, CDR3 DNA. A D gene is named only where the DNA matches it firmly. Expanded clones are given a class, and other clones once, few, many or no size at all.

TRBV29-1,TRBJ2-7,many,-,CSVEDFREPPYEQYF,TGCAGCGTTGAAGATTTCAGGGAACCCCCCTACGAGCAGTACTTC
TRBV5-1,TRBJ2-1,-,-,CASSFVGTGTYNEQFF,TGCGCCAGCAGCTTCGTCGGGACGGGCACCTACAATGAGCAGTTCTTC
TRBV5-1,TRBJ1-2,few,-,CASSSTIENYGYTF,TGCGCCAGCAGCTCGACTATAGAAAACTATGGCTACACCTTC
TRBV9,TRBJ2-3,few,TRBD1,CANSAYRDRGTDTQYF,TGTGCCAACAGCGCTTACCGGGACAGGGGCACAGATACGCAGTATTTT
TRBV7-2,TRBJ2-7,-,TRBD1,CASRLQSGTGGYEQYF,TGTGCCAGCAGATTACAATCCGGGACAGGGGGTTACGAGCAGTACTTC
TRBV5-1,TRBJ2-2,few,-,CASSPLQTNTGELFF,TGCGCCAGCAGCCCCCTACAGACAAACACCGGGGAGCTGTTTTTT
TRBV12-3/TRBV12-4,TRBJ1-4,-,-,CASSLGRGTLFF,TGTGCCAGCAGTTTAGGCCGGGGAACACTGTTTTTT
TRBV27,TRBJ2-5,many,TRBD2,CASSLRLAEIQETQYF,TGTGCCAGCAGTTTAAGACTAGCCGAGATCCAAGAGACCCAGTACTTC
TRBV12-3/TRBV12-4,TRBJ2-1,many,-,CASSFGQYNEQFF,TGTGCCAGCAGTTTTGGTCAGTACAATGAGCAGTTCTTC
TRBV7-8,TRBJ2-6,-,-,CASRITGFGANVLTF,TGTGCCAGCAGAATAACAGGGTTTGGGGCCAACGTCCTGACTTTC
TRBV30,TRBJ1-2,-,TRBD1,CAWSDGTANYDYTF,TGTGCCTGGAGTGATGGGACAGCTAACTATGACTACACCTTC
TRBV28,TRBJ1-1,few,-,CASSFPQRTEAFF,TGTGCCAGCAGTTTTCCCCAGCGAACTGAAGCTTTCTTT
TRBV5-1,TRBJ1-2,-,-,CASSSDTPYGYTF,TGCGCCAGCAGCTCAGACACCCCCTATGGCTACACCTTC
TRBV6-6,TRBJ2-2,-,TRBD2,CASREPTSGDKGELFF,TGTGCCAGCAGGGAACCGACTAGCGGGGACAAGGGGGAGCTGTTTTTT
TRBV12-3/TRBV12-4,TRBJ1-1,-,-,CASSVLMNTEAFF,TGTGCCAGCAGTGTATTGATGAACACTGAAGCTTTCTTT
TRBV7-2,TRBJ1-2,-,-,CASSLERGAMHGYTF,TGTGCCAGCAGCTTAGAGAGAGGGGCGATGCATGGCTACACCTTC
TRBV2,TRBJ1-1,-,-,CASSGPGGARGTEAFF,TGTGCCAGCAGTGGTCCGGGAGGGGCTCGGGGCACTGAAGCTTTCTTT
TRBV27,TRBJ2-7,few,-,CASSFGRSEQYF,TGTGCCAGCAGTTTCGGCAGGTCCGAGCAGTACTTC
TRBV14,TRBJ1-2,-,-,CASSPIGDYGYTF,TGTGCCAGCAGCCCAATCGGGGACTATGGCTACACCTTC
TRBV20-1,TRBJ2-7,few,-,CSAPKGEYEQYF,TGCAGTGCTCCTAAGGGCGAGTACGAGCAGTACTTC
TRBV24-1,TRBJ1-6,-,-,CATSKGNSLLHF,TGTGCCACCAGTAAGGGGAATTCACTCCTCCACTTT
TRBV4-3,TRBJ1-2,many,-,CASSQDGQGVLYGYTF,TGCGCCAGCAGCCAAGATGGGCAGGGAGTTCTCTATGGCTACACCTTC
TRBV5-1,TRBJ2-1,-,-,CASSLGGTQTYNEQFF,TGCGCCAGCAGCTTGGGGGGGACTCAAACCTACAATGAGCAGTTCTTC
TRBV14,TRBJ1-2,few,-,CASSQELIGGNGYTF,TGTGCCAGCAGCCAAGAGCTCATCGGGGGCAATGGCTACACCTTC
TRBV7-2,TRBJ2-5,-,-,CASSQMTTQETQYF,TGTGCCAGCAGCCAGATGACTACCCAAGAGACCCAGTACTTC
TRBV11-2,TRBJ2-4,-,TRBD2,CASSLDRLAGGPQAKNIQYF,TGTGCCAGCAGCTTAGATAGGCTAGCGGGGGGCCCCCAGGCCAAAAACATTCAGTACTTC
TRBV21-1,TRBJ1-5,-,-,CASSIPGQGMGNQPQHF,TGTGCCAGCAGCATTCCGGGACAGGGTATGGGCAATCAGCCCCAGCATTTT
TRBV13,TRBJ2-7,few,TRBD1,CASSSGQPPSYEQYF,TGTGCCAGCAGCTCGGGACAGCCGCCATCCTACGAGCAGTACTTC
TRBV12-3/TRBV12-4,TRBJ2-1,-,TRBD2,CASRVTSGGAHNEQFF,TGTGCCAGCAGAGTCACTAGCGGGGGGGCCCACAATGAGCAGTTCTTC
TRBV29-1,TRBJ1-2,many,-,CTPNGYTF,TGCACTCCCAACGGCTACACCTTC
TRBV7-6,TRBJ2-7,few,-,CASSPGIAYEQYF,TGTGCCAGCAGCCCAGGGATAGCCTACGAGCAGTACTTC
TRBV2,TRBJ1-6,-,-,CASSERQVSSYNSPLHF,TGTGCCAGCAGTGAACGCCAGGTCAGCTCTTATAATTCACCCCTCCACTTT
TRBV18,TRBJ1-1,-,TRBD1,CASSPADRGGAEAFF,TGTGCCAGCTCACCCGCGGACAGGGGGGGAGCTGAAGCTTTCTTT
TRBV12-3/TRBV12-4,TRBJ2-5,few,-,CASSLTRGDQETQYF,TGTGCCAGCAGTTTAACGAGGGGTGATCAAGAGACCCAGTACTTC
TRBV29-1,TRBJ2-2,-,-,CSVETGQRGSPGELFF,TGCAGCGTTGAAACGGGACAAAGAGGGTCACCCGGGGAGCTGTTTTTT
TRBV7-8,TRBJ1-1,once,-,CASSLFYSGGRGNTEAFF,TGTGCCAGCAGCTTATTCTATTCGGGGGGAAGGGGGAACACTGAAGCTTTCTTT
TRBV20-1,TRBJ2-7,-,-,CSALLVSSYNEQYF,TGCAGTGCCTTACTAGTGAGCTCCTACAATGAGCAGTACTTC
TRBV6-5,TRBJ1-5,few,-,CASQRGSNQPQHF,TGTGCCAGCCAACGGGGTAGCAATCAGCCCCAGCATTTT
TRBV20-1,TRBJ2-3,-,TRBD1,CSASTGAEDTQYF,TGCAGTGCTTCAACAGGGGCAGAAGATACGCAGTATTTT